This T cell receptor (beta chain) was captured by sequencing in a study of T-cell memory formation after mild COVID-19. This CDR3 region has 15 residues. Trimming cost V 6 bases and J 8 bases; bases outside gene matches: 10. The table lists this clonotype with many counts. Each CDR3 protein gets one entry after TCRdb re-called the 5' RACE reads with MiXCR. The sample lists about 38,000 distinct CDR3 sequences; about an eighth were seen once. This clonotype was sampled from a man aged 18 to 35 who had mild COVID-19 (a few samples of this study predate the infection). Cell type and time point are not known. The chain uses TRBV12-3 or TRBV12-4 and TRBJ1-6, with TRBD1 matching 7 bases. Sample: PBMCs or a T cell subset sorted from them (not recorded which). CDR3: CASRAGGGEDSPLHF. CDR3 in DNA: TGTGCCAGCAGGGCCGGAGGGGGCGAGGATTCACCCCTCCACTTT.